A selection of T cell receptor beta chains follows, all from one sample in a study of blood T cell repertoires in COVID-19. TCRdb's copy holds only in-frame clones and misses some; the assay was immunoSEQ multiplex PCR. The top ten hold more than 5% of the sample, which has about 150,000 clones, just under 85% seen once. The sample consisted of PBMCs or T cells enriched from blood (not recorded which). These receptors originate from a woman between 40 and 55 years old who had recovered from COVID-19. Each CDR3 is given with its conserved first and last residue. Each record gives: CDR3 protein, J gene, V gene, CDR3 length.

CDR3 protein: CASKREGNTIYF; J gene: TRBJ1-3; V gene: TRBV6-6; CDR3 length: 12
CDR3 protein: CASLRQGSNSPLHF; J gene: TRBJ1-6; V gene: TRBV27; CDR3 length: 14
CDR3 protein: CASSHPGSSGGSNQPQHF; J gene: TRBJ1-5; V gene: TRBV23-1; CDR3 length: 18
CDR3 protein: CASSDPLRSNEKLFF; J gene: TRBJ1-4; V gene: TRBV4-1; CDR3 length: 15
CDR3 protein: CAISSGWETQYF; J gene: TRBJ2-5; V gene: TRBV10-3; CDR3 length: 12
CDR3 protein: CASSQLSPSVEAGRHEQFF; J gene: TRBJ2-1; V gene: TRBV3-1/TRBV3-2; CDR3 length: 19
CDR3 protein: CASSPTGQALDGYTF; J gene: TRBJ1-2; V gene: TRBV27; CDR3 length: 15
CDR3 protein: CSVLTGANTGELFF; J gene: TRBJ2-2; V gene: TRBV29-1; CDR3 length: 14
CDR3 protein: CASSQGTVNTGELFF; J gene: TRBJ2-2; V gene: TRBV4-2; CDR3 length: 15
CDR3 protein: CASRYPDREISGYTF; J gene: TRBJ1-2; V gene: TRBV6-5; CDR3 length: 15
CDR3 protein: CASSLAEGERAFSYNEQFF; J gene: TRBJ2-1; V gene: TRBV7-6; CDR3 length: 19
CDR3 protein: CASSPTGGGNQPQHF; J gene: TRBJ1-5; V gene: TRBV27; CDR3 length: 15
CDR3 protein: CASSFPTGGTGELFF; J gene: TRBJ2-2; V gene: TRBV13; CDR3 length: 15
CDR3 protein: CASRLGGGSYNEQFF; J gene: TRBJ2-1; V gene: TRBV2; CDR3 length: 15
CDR3 protein: CASSYRGDTQYF; J gene: TRBJ2-3; V gene: TRBV6-5; CDR3 length: 12
CDR3 protein: CASSVAPPHNEQFF; J gene: TRBJ2-1; V gene: TRBV9; CDR3 length: 14
CDR3 protein: CASSRGQGAVYEQYF; J gene: TRBJ2-7; V gene: TRBV7-8; CDR3 length: 15
CDR3 protein: CASSQAVGGGDTDTQYF; J gene: TRBJ2-3; V gene: TRBV4-1; CDR3 length: 17
CDR3 protein: CASSSLQGTSTDTQYF; J gene: TRBJ2-3; V gene: TRBV18; CDR3 length: 16
CDR3 protein: CASSLGWRDSPLHF; J gene: TRBJ1-6; V gene: TRBV28; CDR3 length: 14
CDR3 protein: CASSFETVSYEQYF; J gene: TRBJ2-7; V gene: TRBV7-8; CDR3 length: 14
CDR3 protein: CSASLTGGLNYEQYF; J gene: TRBJ2-7; V gene: TRBV20-1; CDR3 length: 15
CDR3 protein: CASGTNTEAFF; J gene: TRBJ1-1; V gene: TRBV4-1; CDR3 length: 11
CDR3 protein: CASSQGTAREGQPQHF; J gene: TRBJ1-5; V gene: TRBV3-1/TRBV3-2; CDR3 length: 16
CDR3 protein: CASSQDMGVPEQYF; J gene: TRBJ2-7; V gene: TRBV3-1/TRBV3-2; CDR3 length: 14
CDR3 protein: CASSKTGGAEEKLFF; J gene: TRBJ1-4; V gene: TRBV18; CDR3 length: 15
CDR3 protein: CASSFHSGTGDGYTF; J gene: TRBJ1-2; V gene: TRBV11-2; CDR3 length: 15
CDR3 protein: CASSVWGTGTGNTIYF; J gene: TRBJ1-3; V gene: TRBV9; CDR3 length: 16
CDR3 protein: CASSRLAGGPGKNIQYF; J gene: TRBJ2-4; V gene: TRBV2; CDR3 length: 17
CDR3 protein: CASSQLLAGGTDTQYF; J gene: TRBJ2-3; V gene: TRBV4-2; CDR3 length: 16